This T cell receptor (beta chain) stems from a study of post-analysis software for immune sequencing data. The authors incorporated unique molecular identifiers into the TCR beta cDNA libraries. Out of about 0.9 to 10 million T cells, a few hundred thousand cDNA molecules were generated. TCRdb fed the PCR reads into MiXCR, producing one record per CDR3 protein. The sample consists of a few hundred thousand distinct CDR3 sequences, more than 30% of them appearing once. This clonotype was detected only a few times. What it recognizes is unknown. General study points: Elevated frequency relative to controls characterized roughly 5 TRBV segments in patients, TRBV5-6, TRBV5-1 and TRBV20-1 among them. Patients with multiple sclerosis recorded significantly lower normalized Chao1 diversity than controls, the study found.

The ends were cut back, 5 bases at V and 5 bases at J, with 14 bases in the middle. This CDR3 comprises 14 residues. In germline, CDR1 is MDHEN, CDR2 SYDVKM. Sequencing used blood. V and J are TRBV28 and TRBJ2-3; weak D call: TRBD2 (6 bases). The sequence was obtained from a girl aged 2-10 years with multiple sclerosis. The CDR3 loop is CASSPRTTGDTQYF. In nucleotides, the CDR3 is TGTGCCAGCAGTCCCCGGACTACCGGAGATACGCAGTATTTT.